This TCR beta chain is from a study of T cell responses to AZD1222 COVID-19 vaccine. Here immunoSEQ multiplex PCR was the method, and the copy in TCRdb shows in-frame clones only, minus some. The data hold some 100,000 clones, with around nine tenths observed a single time. Study-level results: Reports say nearly half of spike-specific TCRs go after unmutated variant regions. Only 5 to 7 individuals given AZD1222 were seropositive at baseline. There were repertoire samples only from the period after the peak T cell response.

Note on this clone: Its antigen is unknown.

The V end was cut by 0 bases, the J end by 0 bases, with 11 bases between. Germline lookup yields CDR1 SGDLS and CDR2 YYNGEE. The CDR3 loop spans 16 amino acids. The gene calls are TRBV9 and TRBJ2-3; D remains unclear. Sequencing used peripheral blood, obtained on day 0 of AZD1222 vaccination. The receptor was derived from an adult in good health. CDR3 sequence (DNA): TGTGCCAGCAGCGTAGCCCACTCGATTAGCACAGATACGCAGTATTTT. Translated, it gives CASSVAHSISTDTQYF.